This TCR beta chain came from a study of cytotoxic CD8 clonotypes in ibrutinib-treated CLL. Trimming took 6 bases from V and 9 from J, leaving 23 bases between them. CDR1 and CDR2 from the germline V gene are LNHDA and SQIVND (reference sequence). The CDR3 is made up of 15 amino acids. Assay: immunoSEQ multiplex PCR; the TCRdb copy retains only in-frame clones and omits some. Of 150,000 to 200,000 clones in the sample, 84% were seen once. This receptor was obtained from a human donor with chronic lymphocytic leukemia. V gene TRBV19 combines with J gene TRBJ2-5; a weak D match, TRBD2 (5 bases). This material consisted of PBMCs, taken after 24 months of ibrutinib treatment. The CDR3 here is CASRERLGRLEAQYF. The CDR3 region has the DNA TGTGCCAGTAGAGAGAGACTTGGCCGCCTGGAGGCCCAGTACTTC.